This T cell receptor beta chain was captured in a study of T cells in Graves' hyperthyroidism and ophthalmopathy. Study information: Peripheral blood sampling occurred at initial diagnosis, before any treatment.

This clonotype was recorded at least ten times. For ophthalmopathy patients, the Clinical Activity Score was at least 3 and the NOSPECS grade at least 4; duration was under 3 months. The diagnoses drew upon clinical symptoms, serum thyroxine and TRAb, thyroid ultrasound and orbital computed tomography. The authors obtained PBMCs from roughly 9.7 ml of fresh peripheral blood. Researchers took RNA transcripts and amplified the TCR beta CDR3 regions from them. TCR CDR3 regions were first amplified by RT-PCR with HTBI primers. MiXCR was run by TCRdb on the multiplex PCR reads, yielding one entry per CDR3 protein. The sample lists hundreds of thousands of distinct CDR3 sequences; 15% to 20% were seen once. This CDR3 region has 16 residues. Germline loops: CDR1 SGHTA, CDR2 FQGNSA. V lost 5 bases and J lost 4; bases outside the gene matches: 11.

Sequenced input: blood. This sequence originates from a woman aged 40 to 50 with Graves' ophthalmopathy. V usage is TRBV7-2 and J usage is TRBJ2-1; 7 nucleotides agree with TRBD2. The CDR3 region is CASSLGTGAGYNEQFF. The CDR3 bases are TGTGCCAGCAGCCTTGGGACGGGAGCGGGATACAATGAGCAGTTCTTC.